Sequencing of this TCR beta chain was carried out in a study of T cells in localized non-small cell lung cancer. Only a few counts were recorded for this clone. No antigen is known for it. The repertoire was sequenced with immunoSEQ multiplex PCR; TCRdb's copy has only in-frame clones and lacks some. The data hold 7,500 to 10,000 clones, with 35% to 45% observed a single time. The CDR3 is made up of 13 amino acids. Between the trimmed V and J ends, which lost 5 bases and 3 bases, there was a span of 9 bases. Overall study results and limits: Patients showing higher blood T cell density tended to see longer overall survival. There was higher T cell clonality in uninvolved adjacent lung than in tumor, and it was highest there.

V and J are TRBV7-1 and TRBJ2-3; weak D call: TRBD1 (6 bases). TRBV7-1 is classed as an ORF, of uncertain function. The TCR originated in a woman aged 35-75 years with stage I lung adenocarcinoma. Source: lymph node tissue, taken before any cancer treatment. CDR3 coding DNA: TGTGCCAGCAGCCGGGACACTACAGATACGCAGTATTTT. Amino acid sequence: CASSRDTTDTQYF.